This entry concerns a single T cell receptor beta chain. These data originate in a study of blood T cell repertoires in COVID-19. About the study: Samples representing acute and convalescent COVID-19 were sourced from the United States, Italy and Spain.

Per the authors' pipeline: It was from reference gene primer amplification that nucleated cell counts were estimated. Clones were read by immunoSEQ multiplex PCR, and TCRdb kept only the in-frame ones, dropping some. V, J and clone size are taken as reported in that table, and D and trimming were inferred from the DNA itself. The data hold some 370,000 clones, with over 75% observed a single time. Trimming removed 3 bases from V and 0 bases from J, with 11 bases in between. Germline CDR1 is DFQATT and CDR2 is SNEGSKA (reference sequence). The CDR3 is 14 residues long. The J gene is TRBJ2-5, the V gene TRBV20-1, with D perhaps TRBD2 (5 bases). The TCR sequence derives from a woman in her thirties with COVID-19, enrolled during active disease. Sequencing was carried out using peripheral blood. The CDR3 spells CSASGSGNQETQYF. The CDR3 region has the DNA TGCAGTGCTAGTGGATCCGGGAACCAAGAGACCCAGTACTTC.